Each of the 26 T cell receptor beta chains below was sequenced from the same sample in a study of T cell changes during pregnancy in multiple sclerosis. Data came from immunoSEQ multiplex PCR; TCRdb stores just in-frame clones and leaves some out. The sample lists tens of thousands of clones, 80% to 95% seen once, with 3% to 4% in the top ten. Sequenced here: CD8+ T cells from peripheral blood mononuclear cells, sampled in the second trimester of pregnancy. The receptor set was obtained from a female donor with multiple sclerosis, enrolled in a pregnancy study.

The chain is built from TRBV7-9 and TRBJ2-7; 9 positions agree with TRBD2. The CDR3 is 15 residues long. J was trimmed by 0 bases and V by 5 bases; bases with no gene match: 5. Germline V gene lookup returns CDR1 SEHNR and CDR2 FQNEAQ (reference sequence). CDR3: CASSPSGASSYEQYF. CDR3 nucleotides: TGTGCCAGCAGCCCTAGCGGGGCTAGCTCCTACGAGCAGTACTTC. The variable domain in full, with the rest retrieved from reference TRBV7-9 and TRBJ2-7, is DTGVSQNPRHKITKRGQNVTFRCDPISEHNRLYWYRQTLGQGPEFLTYFQNEAQLEKSRLLSDRFSAERPKGSFSTLEIQRTEQGDSAMYLCASSPSGASSYEQYFGPGTRLTVT.

The genes are TRBV4-3 and TRBJ2-7; D may be TRBD2 (5 bases). The CDR3 is 14 amino acids. With 1 base removed from V and 4 bases from J, the gap between germline ends came to 11 bases. Germline CDR1 reads LGHNA; CDR2 reads YSLEER. The CDR3 sequence: CASSQGGKGYEQYF. DNA of the CDR3: TGCGCCAGCAGCCAAGGAGGGAAGGGATACGAGCAGTACTTC.

The chain links TRBV6-6 to TRBJ1-2, with 7 bases aligning to TRBD1. This CDR3 region has 13 residues. Trimming removed 8 bases from V and 2 bases from J; junction bases left unmatched: 5. Germline loops: CDR1 MNHNY, CDR2 SVGAGI (reference sequence). The CDR3 nucleotides read TGTGCCAGCGAGACAGGGCTCAACTATGGCTACACCTTC. Residues: CASETGLNYGYTF.

The chain recombines TRBV11-2 with TRBJ1-4; D is perhaps TRBD1 (6 bases). V dropped 2 bases and J dropped 1 base, with 11 bases sitting between them. Germline CDR1 SGHAT, CDR2 FQNNGV. This CDR3 comprises 16 residues. CDR3 in DNA: TGTGCCAGCAGCTTATGGGGGACACAAACTAATGAAAAACTGTTTTTT. Protein sequence: CASSLWGTQTNEKLFF.

CDR3 nucleotide sequence: TGTGCCAGCAGAGAACTAGCGGGAGCCTACAATGAGCAGTTCTTC. This encodes CASRELAGAYNEQFF. This chain joins TRBV6-1 and TRBJ2-1, with 11 bases matching TRBD2. The CDR3 runs to 15 residues. CDR1 and CDR2 from the germline V gene are MNHNS and SASEGT. V was pared by 6 bases and J by 2 bases, with 3 bases of the junction left unmatched.

The rearrangement joins TRBV6-5 to TRBJ2-7; TRBD2 matches at 7 bases. Germline V lookup: CDR1 MNHEY, CDR2 SVGAGI. J gave up 3 bases and V 7 bases, and 12 bases lay outside the gene matches. The CDR3 contains 15 residues. CDR3 residues: CASTPVGGSIYEQYF. The CDR3 DNA sequence: TGTGCCAGCACTCCTGTCGGGGGGTCGATCTACGAGCAGTACTTC.

The genes are TRBV4-1 and TRBJ1-2; 12 nucleotides line up with TRBD1. Looked up from germline, CDR1 is MGHRA and CDR2 is YSYEKL. This CDR3 is 18 amino acids long. Trimming cost V 0 bases and J 8 bases; bases outside gene matches: 13. CDR3 DNA: TGCGCCAGCAGCCAAGACGGGGGGGGGACAGGGGGCGTGCGGGGCTACACCTTC. It yields the protein CASSQDGGGTGGVRGYTF.

V is TRBV19 and J is TRBJ2-5; 10 bases match TRBD2. The J call may be mistaken, given a closer DNA end match to TRBJ2-7. The CDR3 is 16 amino acids. Germline V gene lookup returns CDR1 LNHDA and CDR2 SQIVND (reference sequence). CDR3 residues: CASSAEREGQAYEQYF. CDR3 nucleotides: TGTGCCAGTAGTGCTGAGCGGGAGGGCCAAGCCTACGAGCAGTACTTC.

In its sample, this clone ranks as medium-sized. V usage is TRBV6-5 and J usage is TRBJ2-1, with 10 bases identical to TRBD2. Losses at the gene ends were 2 bases for V and 7 bases for J; bases not matched to a gene: 5. Germline V gives CDR1 MNHEY, CDR2 SVGAGI. The CDR3 covers 15 residues. The CDR3 sequence is CASSYREAGGNEQFF. DNA for the CDR3: TGTGCCAGCAGTTACCGAGAAGCGGGAGGGAATGAGCAGTTCTTC.

This clone has a handful of counts. CDR3 nucleotides: TGTGCTAGTGGTACACGGGTGAACACTGAAGCTTTCTTT. It is translated as CASGTRVNTEAFF. The rearrangement uses TRBV12-5 and TRBJ1-1; no definite D call. V was cut by 5 bases and J by 0 bases, with 7 bases left in between. Germline-derived CDR1 and CDR2 are LGHNT and FRNRAP. This CDR3 is built from 13 residues. The entire variable domain, with the rest obtained from reference TRBV12-5 and TRBJ1-1, is as follows: DARVTQTPRHKVTEMGQEVTMRCQPILGHNTVFWYRQTMMQGLELLAYFRNRAPLDDSGMPKDRFSAEMPDATLATLKIQPSEPRDSAVYFCASGTRVNTEAFFGQGTRLTVV.

The V and J genes are TRBV27 and TRBJ2-7; 8 bases align to TRBD1. CDR1 and CDR2 (germline): MNHEY, SMNVEV (reference sequence). The CDR3 covers 13 residues. The V segment lost 4 bases and the J segment 5 bases; nucleotides outside the gene matches: 4. The CDR3 protein is CASSSGTGNEQYF. The CDR3 bases are TGTGCCAGCAGTTCTGGGACAGGCAACGAGCAGTACTTC.

J is TRBJ2-3 and V is TRBV19; TRBD2 matches at 9 bases. V was pared by 7 bases and J by 5 bases, with 7 bases of the junction left unmatched. The CDR3 loop spans 14 amino acids. From germline, CDR1 is LNHDA and CDR2 SQIVND (reference sequence). The CDR3 spells CASTTSGWGDTQYF. CDR3 nucleotides: TGTGCCAGTACTACTAGCGGGTGGGGAGATACGCAGTATTTT.

V gene TRBV9 combines with J gene TRBJ1-2, with D possibly matching TRBD1 (5 bases). CDR1 SGDLS and CDR2 YYNGEE come from the germline V gene. V was clipped by 1 base and J by 4 bases, with 8 bases between them. The CDR3 runs 13 residues. The CDR3 DNA reads as TGTGCCAGCAGCGTAACAGGATCCTATGGCTACACCTTC. Amino acid sequence: CASSVTGSYGYTF.

V gene TRBV13 combines with J gene TRBJ2-1; a weak D match, TRBD1 (5 bases). The length of the CDR3 is 13 residues. Between the trimmed V and J ends, which lost 2 bases and 6 bases, there was a span of 8 bases. In germline, CDR1 is PRHDT, CDR2 FYEKMQ (reference sequence). The CDR3 loop reads CASSLIGVNEQFF. The CDR3 DNA reads as TGTGCCAGCAGCTTAATAGGGGTCAATGAGCAGTTCTTC.

The V and J genes are TRBV27 and TRBJ2-1; 11 bases are a match to TRBD2. The CDR3 loop spans 18 amino acids. The junction had 15 bases not matched to a gene; V was cut back by 3 bases and J by 8 bases. Germline CDR1 reads MNHEY; CDR2 reads SMNVEV (reference sequence). CDR3 bases: TGTGCCAGCAGTTTCTTCCTAACCGGGACTAGCGGCGTCCATGAGCAGTTCTTC. This codes for CASSFFLTGTSGVHEQFF.

This clone was seen a single time. The CDR3: CASSLLGGQGVYEQYF. The CDR3 nucleotides read TGTGCCAGCAGCTTACTGGGAGGACAGGGGGTCTACGAGCAGTACTTC. V and J are TRBV11-2 and TRBJ2-7; TRBD1 aligns across 10 bases. The germline V gene has CDR1 SGHAT and CDR2 FQNNGV. This CDR3 has 16 residues. V dropped 2 bases and J dropped 3; count of bases not matched to a gene: 7.

V usage is TRBV6-1 and J usage is TRBJ2-7; 8 bases align to TRBD2. The germline V gene has CDR1 MNHNS and CDR2 SASEGT. The CDR3 sequence is 18 residues long. The V and J ends lost 2 bases and 4 bases, in that order; junction bases with no gene match: 16. CDR3 in amino acids: CASSENYLSGGLPYEQYF. The CDR3 nucleotides read TGTGCCAGCAGTGAAAATTACTTGAGCGGGGGCCTACCTTACGAGCAGTACTTC.

Of note for this clone: Other DNA sequences in this specimen translate into the identical CDR3. As DNA, the CDR3 is TGTGCCAGCAGTTTGACCGGGGTTTACGAGCAGTACTTC. It yields the protein CASSLTGVYEQYF. The V call is TRBV27, the J call TRBJ2-7, with TRBD2 as a possible D gene (5 bases). From germline, CDR1 is MNHEY and CDR2 SMNVEV (reference sequence). V was trimmed by 3 bases and J by 4 bases, leaving 10 bases between them. This CDR3 spans 13 amino acids.

The chain joins TRBV7-6 to TRBJ1-2; 7 bases agree with TRBD1. With 4 bases clipped from V and 4 bases from J, the junction kept 6 bases outside the gene matches. The CDR3 is made up of 14 amino acids. Germline CDR1 SGHVS, CDR2 FNYEAQ. The CDR3 loop reads CASSSRDRRYGYTF. CDR3 DNA sequence: TGTGCCAGCAGCTCCCGGGACAGACGCTATGGCTACACCTTC.

The rearrangement joins TRBV13 to TRBJ2-7; 8 bases map to TRBD1. Unmatched junction bases numbered 8, after V lost 9 bases and J lost 4 bases. Germline values: CDR1 PRHDT, CDR2 FYEKMQ (reference sequence). There are 13 residues in the CDR3. The DNA of the CDR3 is TGTGCCAGTTCAGGACAGGGTATGTACGAGCAGTACTTC. This translates into CASSGQGMYEQYF.

This clone was observed a few times. This sequence joins TRBV7-9 and TRBJ1-2, with 7 bases identical to TRBD1. V trimming: 5 bases; J trimming: 2 bases; junction bases outside the gene matches: 8. The CDR3 totals 15 residues. In germline, CDR1 is SEHNR, CDR2 FQNEAQ (reference sequence). In DNA, the CDR3 is TGTGCCAGCAGCCATGTCCGGGACAGAAACTATGGCTACACCTTC. Translating gives CASSHVRDRNYGYTF. The full variable domain, its missing parts supplied by reference TRBV7-9 and TRBJ1-2, is DTGVSQNPRHKITKRGQNVTFRCDPISEHNRLYWYRQTLGQGPEFLTYFQNEAQLEKSRLLSDRFSAERPKGSFSTLEIQRTEQGDSAMYLCASSHVRDRNYGYTFGSGTRLTVV.

The V gene is TRBV18, the J gene TRBJ2-1; 7 nucleotides agree with TRBD2. Germline values: CDR1 KGHSH, CDR2 LQKENI. The V gene end was trimmed by 0 bases and the J gene end by 8 bases; junction bases not matched to a gene: 10. This CDR3 contains 16 residues. The CDR3 sequence is CASSPPFRGRTHEQFF. The CDR3 region has the DNA TGTGCCAGCTCACCACCGTTTCGCGGGAGAACCCATGAGCAGTTCTTC.

The rearrangement uses TRBV29-1 and TRBJ1-2, with D tentatively TRBD1 (6 bases). The CDR3 consists of 14 residues. CDR1 and CDR2 from the germline V gene are SQVTM and ANQGSEA. Trimming stripped 6 bases from V and 3 bases from J, with 17 bases between. CDR3 sequence reads: CSVGGGLGHYGYTF. CDR3 in DNA: TGCAGCGTCGGGGGGGGGCTGGGGCACTATGGCTACACCTTC.

The chain combines TRBV2 with TRBJ2-7; 7 positions agree with TRBD2. V lost 3 bases, J lost 6 bases, and 2 bases stayed unmatched. Germline V gives CDR1 SNHLY, CDR2 FYNNEI. CDR3 size: 12 residues. The CDR3 region has the DNA TGTGCCAGCAGTGAGGGCGGGAGCGAGCAGTACTTC. Translated: CASSEGGSEQYF. The whole variable domain, remainder taken from reference TRBV2 and TRBJ2-7, is EPEVTQTPSHQVTQMGQEVILRCVPISNHLYFYWYRQILGQKVEFLVSFYNNEISEKSEIFDDQFSVERPDGSNFTLKIRSTKLEDSAMYFCASSEGGSEQYFGPGTRLTVT.

Details on this clone: One junction end does not reproduce the germline sequence, and a read error may be involved. This chain joins TRBV16 and TRBJ2-7, with D hard to call. Germline V gene data show CDR1 as KGHSY and CDR2 as FQNENV. The CDR3 sequence is 13 residues long. The CDR3 DNA reads TGTGCCAGCAGCCAAGGCCCAACACCCTTGAATTATTTC. Its translation: CASSQGPTPLNYF.

The gene calls are TRBV28 and TRBJ2-5; no clear D gene. The CDR3 extends over 14 amino acids. V lost 4 bases and J 4 bases, leaving 13 bases between the germline ends. Looked up from germline, CDR1 is MDHEN and CDR2 is SYDVKM. DNA for the CDR3: TGTGCCAGCAGTTCCGGTCGTTATTTAGAGACCCAGTACTTC. Translating gives CASSSGRYLETQYF.